This TCR beta chain was captured in a study of shared clonotypes between healthy human individuals. As for the study in general: The donor pool was made up of two women and three men aged 18 to 49.

Sequencing was performed with immunoSEQ multiplex PCR; in TCRdb, only in-frame clones are kept and a portion is missing. The table includes approximately 2.3 million clones, approximately 93% detected once. This CDR3 spans 13 amino acids. V lost 5 bases and J 8 bases, leaving 13 bases between the germline ends. Germline CDR1 is SGHNT and CDR2 is YENEEA. The clonotype comes from a man aged 18 to 29 in good health. Some clones in this sample may be carry-over from other donors' samples. The sample was naive CD4+ T cells from PBMCs. Subset defined: CD45RA+ positively selected. V is TRBV11-3 and J is TRBJ2-1; perhaps TRBD2 as D (6 bases). CDR3 sequence reads: CASSPGAVYEQFF. DNA of the CDR3: TGTGCCAGCAGCCCGGGAGCTGTTTATGAGCAGTTCTTC.